The source of this T cell receptor (beta chain) is a study of spatial heterogeneity in lung cancer. Overall study: Among detected sequences, beta-chain ones consistently exceeded alpha-chain ones in number. The average count in raw reads for each unique TCR and UMI combination exceeded 8.5 appearances.

The germline CDR1 and CDR2 sequences are MNHNS and SASEGT. The CDR3 has 16 amino acids. V shed 1 base and J shed 2 bases, with 12 bases lying between them. TCR cDNA molecules each carried a unique molecular identifier. TCRdb processed the 5' RACE reads anew with MiXCR; each CDR3 protein has one entry. The repertoire consists of 35,000 to 45,000 distinct CDR3 sequences, with approximately 7.5% occurring once and the leading ten covering 9.4%. Time point meaning: blood at routine non-recurrence follow-up after resection. Whole RNA, isolated from tumor, nontumor lung or frozen PBMC, was sequenced without prior sorting.

The TCR originated in a male donor with early-stage non-small cell lung cancer. The starting material was PBMCs, obtained at follow-up. The chain uses TRBV6-1 and TRBJ1-5, with D tentatively TRBD1 (6 bases). The DNA of the CDR3 is TGTGCCAGCAGTGAAGTGGGGACACTAGGCAATCAGCCCCAGCATTTT. This codes for CASSEVGTLGNQPQHF.